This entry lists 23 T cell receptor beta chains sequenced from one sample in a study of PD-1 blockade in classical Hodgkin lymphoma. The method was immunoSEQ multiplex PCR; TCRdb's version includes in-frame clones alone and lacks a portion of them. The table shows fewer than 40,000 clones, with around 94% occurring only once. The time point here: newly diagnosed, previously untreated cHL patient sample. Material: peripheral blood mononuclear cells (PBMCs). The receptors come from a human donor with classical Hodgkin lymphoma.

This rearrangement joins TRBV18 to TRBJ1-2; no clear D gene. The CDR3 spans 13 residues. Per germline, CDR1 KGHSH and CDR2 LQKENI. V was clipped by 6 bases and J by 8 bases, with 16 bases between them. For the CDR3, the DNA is TGTGCCAGCTCCCAACTAAGGGTGGAGGGCTACACCTTC. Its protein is CASSQLRVEGYTF. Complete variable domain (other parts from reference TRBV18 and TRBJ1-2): NAGVMQNPRHLVRRRGQEARLRCSPMKGHSHVYWYRQLPEEGLKFMVYLQKENIIDESGMPKERFSAEFPKEGPSILRIQQVVRGDSAAYFCASSQLRVEGYTFGSGTRLTVV.

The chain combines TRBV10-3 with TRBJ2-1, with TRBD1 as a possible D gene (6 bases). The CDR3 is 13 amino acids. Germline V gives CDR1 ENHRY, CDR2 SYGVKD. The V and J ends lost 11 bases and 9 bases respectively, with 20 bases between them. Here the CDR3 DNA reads TGTGCCTCCCGAGCTGGGACACCGCTTGAGCAGTTCTTC. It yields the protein CASRAGTPLEQFF.

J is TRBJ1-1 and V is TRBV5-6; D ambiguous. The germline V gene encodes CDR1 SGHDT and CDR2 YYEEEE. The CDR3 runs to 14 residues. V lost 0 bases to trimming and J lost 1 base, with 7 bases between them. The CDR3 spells CASSLGTKNTEAFF. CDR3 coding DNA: TGTGCCAGCAGCTTGGGAACAAAGAACACTGAAGCTTTCTTT. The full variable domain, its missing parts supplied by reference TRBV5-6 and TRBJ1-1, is DAGVTQSPTHLIKTRGQQVTLRCSPKSGHDTVSWYQQALGQGPQFIFQYYEEEERQRGNFPDRFSGHQFPNYSSELNVNALLLGDSALYLCASSLGTKNTEAFFGQGTRLTVV.

CDR3 in DNA: TGTGCCAGCAGGGTTACAGATACGCAGTATTTT. Residues: CASRVTDTQYF. The rearrangement uses TRBV21-1 and TRBJ2-3. TRBV21-1 is tagged as a pseudogene. The CDR3 is 11 amino acids.

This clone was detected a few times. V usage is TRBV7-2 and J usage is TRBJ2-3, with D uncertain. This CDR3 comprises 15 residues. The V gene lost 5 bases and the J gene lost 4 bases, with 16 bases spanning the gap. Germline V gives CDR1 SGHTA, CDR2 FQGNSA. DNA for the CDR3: TGTGCCAGCAGCCCTCAGCCGAATTCCGCAGATACGCAGTATTTT. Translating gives CASSPQPNSADTQYF. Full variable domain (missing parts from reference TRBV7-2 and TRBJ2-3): GAGVSQSPSNKVTEKGKDVELRCDPISGHTALYWYRQSLGQGLEFLIYFQGNSAPDKSGLPSDRFSAERTGGSVSTLTIQRTQQEDSAVYLCASSPQPNSADTQYFGPGTRLTVL.

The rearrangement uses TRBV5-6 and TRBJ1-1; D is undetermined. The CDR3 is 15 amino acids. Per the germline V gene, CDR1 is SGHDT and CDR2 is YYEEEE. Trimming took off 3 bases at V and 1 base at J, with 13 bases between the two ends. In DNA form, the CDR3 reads TGTGCCAGCAGCTCCGGCGGACGGTGGAACACTGAAGCTTTCTTT. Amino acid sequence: CASSSGGRWNTEAFF. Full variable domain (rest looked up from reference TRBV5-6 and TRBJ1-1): DAGVTQSPTHLIKTRGQQVTLRCSPKSGHDTVSWYQQALGQGPQFIFQYYEEEERQRGNFPDRFSGHQFPNYSSELNVNALLLGDSALYLCASSSGGRWNTEAFFGQGTRLTVV.

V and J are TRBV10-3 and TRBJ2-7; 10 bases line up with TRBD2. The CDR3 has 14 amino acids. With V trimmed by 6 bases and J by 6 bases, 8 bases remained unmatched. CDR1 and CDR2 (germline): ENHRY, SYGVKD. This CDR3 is CAISPLAGDSEQYF. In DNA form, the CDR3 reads TGTGCCATCAGCCCTCTAGCGGGGGACAGCGAGCAGTACTTC.

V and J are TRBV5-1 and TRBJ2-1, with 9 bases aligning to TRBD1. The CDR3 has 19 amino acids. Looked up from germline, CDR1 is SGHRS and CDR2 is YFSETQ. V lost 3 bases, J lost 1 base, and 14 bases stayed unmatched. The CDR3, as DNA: TGCGCCAGCAGCTCTGAGGGAGGGACAGGGAAGGAATCCTACAATGAGCAGTTCTTC. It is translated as CASSSEGGTGKESYNEQFF.

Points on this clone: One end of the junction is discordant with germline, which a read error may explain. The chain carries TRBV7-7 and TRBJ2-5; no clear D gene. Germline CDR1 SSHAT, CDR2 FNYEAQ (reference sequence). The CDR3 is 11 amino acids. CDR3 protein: CASSFGSDLYF. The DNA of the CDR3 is TGTGCTAGCAGCTTCGGCTCAGATTTGTACTTC.

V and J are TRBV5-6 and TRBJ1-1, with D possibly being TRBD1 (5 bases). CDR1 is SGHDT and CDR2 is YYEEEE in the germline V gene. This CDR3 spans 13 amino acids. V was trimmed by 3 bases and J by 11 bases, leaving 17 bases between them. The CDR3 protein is CASSSDRGPRAFF. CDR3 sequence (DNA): TGTGCCAGCAGCTCAGACCGGGGCCCGAGGGCTTTCTTT.

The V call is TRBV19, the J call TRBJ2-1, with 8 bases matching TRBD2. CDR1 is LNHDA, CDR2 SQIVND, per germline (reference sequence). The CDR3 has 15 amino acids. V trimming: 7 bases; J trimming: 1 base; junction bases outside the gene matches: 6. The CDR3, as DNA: TGTGCCAGTACCCCGGGGGGGCTATCCTACAATGAGCAGTTCTTC. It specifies CASTPGGLSYNEQFF.

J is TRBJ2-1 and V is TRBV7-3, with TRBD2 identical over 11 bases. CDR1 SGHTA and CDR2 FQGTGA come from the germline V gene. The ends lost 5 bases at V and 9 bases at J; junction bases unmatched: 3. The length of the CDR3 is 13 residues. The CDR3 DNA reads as TGTGCCAGCAGCCCAACTAGCGGGAGTGAGCAGTTCTTC. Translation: CASSPTSGSEQFF.

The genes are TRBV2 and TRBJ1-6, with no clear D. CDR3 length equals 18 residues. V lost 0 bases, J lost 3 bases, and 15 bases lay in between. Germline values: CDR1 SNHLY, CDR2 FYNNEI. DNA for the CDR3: TGTGCCAGCAGTGAAGCGCTCATCGGCAGGCACTATAATTCACCCCTCCACTTT. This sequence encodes CASSEALIGRHYNSPLHF.

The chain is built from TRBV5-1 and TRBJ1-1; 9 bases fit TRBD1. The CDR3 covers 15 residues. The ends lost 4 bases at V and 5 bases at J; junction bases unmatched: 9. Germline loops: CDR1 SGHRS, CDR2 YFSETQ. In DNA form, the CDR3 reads TGCGCCAGCAGCGGCCGGGACAGGGAGAGTACTGAAGCTTTCTTT. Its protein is CASSGRDRESTEAFF.

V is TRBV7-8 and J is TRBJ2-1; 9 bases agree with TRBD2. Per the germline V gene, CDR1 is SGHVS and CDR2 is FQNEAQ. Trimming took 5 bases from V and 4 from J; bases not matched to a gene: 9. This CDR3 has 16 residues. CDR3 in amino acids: CASSPIERGAYNEQFF. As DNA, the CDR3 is TGTGCCAGCAGCCCCATCGAGCGGGGGGCTTACAATGAGCAGTTCTTC.

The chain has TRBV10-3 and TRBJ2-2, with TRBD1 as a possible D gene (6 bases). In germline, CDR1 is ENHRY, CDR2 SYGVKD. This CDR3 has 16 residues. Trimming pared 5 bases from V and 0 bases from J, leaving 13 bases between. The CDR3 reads CAISWTAVANTGELFF. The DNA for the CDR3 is TGTGCCATCAGTTGGACAGCCGTTGCGAACACCGGGGAGCTGTTTTTT.

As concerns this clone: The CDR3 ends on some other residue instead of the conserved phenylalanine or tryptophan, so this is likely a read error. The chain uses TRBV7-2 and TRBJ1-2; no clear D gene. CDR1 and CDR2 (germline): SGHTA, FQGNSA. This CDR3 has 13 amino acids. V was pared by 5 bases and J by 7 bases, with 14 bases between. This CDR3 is CASSVNPVAGYTL. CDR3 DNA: TGTGCCAGCAGCGTAAACCCGGTGGCTGGCTACACCCTC.

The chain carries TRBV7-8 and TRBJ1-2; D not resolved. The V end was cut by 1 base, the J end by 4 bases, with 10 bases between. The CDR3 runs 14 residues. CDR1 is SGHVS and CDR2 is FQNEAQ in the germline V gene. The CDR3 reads CASSLGLDIYGYTF. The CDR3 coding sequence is TGTGCCAGCAGCTTAGGCCTGGATATCTATGGCTACACCTTC. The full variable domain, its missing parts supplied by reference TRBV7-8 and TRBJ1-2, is GAGVSQSPRYKVAKRGQDVALRCDPISGHVSLFWYQQALGQGPEFLTYFQNEAQLDKSGLPSDRFFAERPEGSVSTLKIQRTQQEDSAVYLCASSLGLDIYGYTFGSGTRLTVV.

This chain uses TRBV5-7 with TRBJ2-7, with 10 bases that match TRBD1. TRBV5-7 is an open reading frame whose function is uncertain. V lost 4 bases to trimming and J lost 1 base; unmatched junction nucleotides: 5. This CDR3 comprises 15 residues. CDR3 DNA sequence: TGTGCCAGCAGCGCCGGGACAGGGGTTTCCTACGAGCAGTACTTC. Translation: CASSAGTGVSYEQYF.

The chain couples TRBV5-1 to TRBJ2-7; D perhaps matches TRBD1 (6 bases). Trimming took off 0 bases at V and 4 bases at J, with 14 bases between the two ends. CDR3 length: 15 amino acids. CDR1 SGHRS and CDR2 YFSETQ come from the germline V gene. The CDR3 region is CASSLAQGLGYEQYF. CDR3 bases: TGCGCCAGCAGCTTGGCTCAGGGGTTAGGGTACGAGCAGTACTTC.

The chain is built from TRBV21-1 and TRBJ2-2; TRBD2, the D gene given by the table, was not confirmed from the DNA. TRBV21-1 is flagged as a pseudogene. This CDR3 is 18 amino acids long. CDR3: CASSSQRQAGGGIGELFF. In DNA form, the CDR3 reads TGTGCCAGCAGCTCCCAAAGGCAAGCGGGCGGCGGAATCGGGGAGCTGTTTTTT.

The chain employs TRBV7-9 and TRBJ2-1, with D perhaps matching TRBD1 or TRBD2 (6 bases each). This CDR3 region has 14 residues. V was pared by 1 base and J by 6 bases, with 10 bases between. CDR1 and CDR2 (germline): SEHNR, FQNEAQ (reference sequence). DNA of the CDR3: TGTGCCAGCAGCTTAGGCCCGGGGGCCAATGAGCAGTTCTTC. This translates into CASSLGPGANEQFF.

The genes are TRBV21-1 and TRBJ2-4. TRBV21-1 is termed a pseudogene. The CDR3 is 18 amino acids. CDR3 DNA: TGTGCCAGCAGCCGAACACCTCGGGACGGAGTAGCCAAAAACATTCAGTACTTC. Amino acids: CASSRTPRDGVAKNIQYF.